The rows below give T cell receptor beta chains drawn from one sample of a study of blood T cell repertoires in COVID-19. Using immunoSEQ multiplex PCR, the repertoire was profiled, and TCRdb retains in-frame clones only, with some absent. The sample consists of some 220,000 clones, approximately 91% of them appearing once. Sequencing was done on a sample of peripheral blood. These receptors all stem from a man aged 30-40 years with COVID-19, enrolled during active disease. Each CDR3 is given with its conserved first and last residue. Each record gives: D gene, clone size, V gene, J gene, CDR3 DNA, CDR3 protein. D genes are given only for firm matches. Expanded clones get a size class; other rows say once, few or many, or leave the size out.

D: .
size: .
V: TRBV4-1
J: TRBJ1-1
DNA: TGCGCCAGCAGTGACAGGAGAAACACTGAAGCTTTCTTT
CDR3: CASSDRRNTEAFF

D: .
size: .
V: TRBV6-6
J: TRBJ1-4
DNA: TGTGCCAGCAGTACGGACACCTCAACTAATGAAAAACTGTTTTTT
CDR3: CASSTDTSTNEKLFF

D: .
size: .
V: TRBV6-5
J: TRBJ2-7
DNA: TGTGCCAGCAGTTACGGGCAGGGGATAGCCTACGAGCAGTACTTC
CDR3: CASSYGQGIAYEQYF

D: .
size: once
V: TRBV6-6
J: TRBJ1-5
DNA: TGTGCCAGCAGTTACCGGGAGGATCAGCCCCAGCATTTT
CDR3: CASSYREDQPQHF

D: .
size: .
V: TRBV9
J: TRBJ1-1
DNA: TGTGCCAGCTCCCGACAGGACGGGAACACTGAAGCTTTCTTT
CDR3: CASSRQDGNTEAFF

D: TRBD1
size: .
V: TRBV19
J: TRBJ2-3
DNA: TGTGCCAGTAGCCCGGGACAGATAAGCACAGATACGCAGTATTTT
CDR3: CASSPGQISTDTQYF

D: TRBD2
size: .
V: TRBV29-1
J: TRBJ2-7
DNA: TGCAGCGCCCAACCTGGACTAGCGGGGGGGCCCTACGAGCAGTACTTC
CDR3: CSAQPGLAGGPYEQYF

D: TRBD1
size: .
V: TRBV2
J: TRBJ1-2
DNA: TGTGCCAGCAGGGGACAGTTTTATGGCTACACCTTC
CDR3: CASRGQFYGYTF

D: .
size: .
V: TRBV30
J: TRBJ1-2
DNA: TGTGCCTGGACGACCCCCAAGCGAGGGGGCTACACCTTC
CDR3: CAWTTPKRGGYTF

D: TRBD1
size: .
V: TRBV7-9
J: TRBJ2-3
DNA: TGTGCCAGCAGCTTGGGACAGTCCCCAGCAGATACGCAGTATTTT
CDR3: CASSLGQSPADTQYF

D: TRBD1
size: once
V: TRBV6-5
J: TRBJ1-1
DNA: TGTGCCAGCAGTTCTGGGACAGGGGTCGTAGGCACTGAAGCTTTCTTT
CDR3: CASSSGTGVVGTEAFF

D: TRBD1
size: .
V: TRBV5-1
J: TRBJ2-2
DNA: TGCGCCAGCAGCTCGGGACAGCTCACCGGGGAGCTGTTTTTT
CDR3: CASSSGQLTGELFF

D: .
size: .
V: TRBV3-1/TRBV3-2
J: TRBJ2-1
DNA: TGTGCCAGCAGCCCCCGGACTGGTGCGCAGTTCTTC
CDR3: CASSPRTGAQFF

D: TRBD1
size: .
V: TRBV11-2
J: TRBJ1-1
DNA: TGTGCCAGCAGCCTAATTCCGACAGGGACGGGCACTGAAGCTTTCTTT
CDR3: CASSLIPTGTGTEAFF

D: .
size: .
V: TRBV5-1
J: TRBJ1-1
DNA: TGCGCCAGCAGCTTGGGATTAACAGGGACTGAAGCTTTCTTT
CDR3: CASSLGLTGTEAFF

D: TRBD1
size: .
V: TRBV5-4
J: TRBJ1-3
DNA: TGTGCCAGCAGCCTTGACAGGGGGCTAACTGGAAACACCATATATTTT
CDR3: CASSLDRGLTGNTIYF

D: TRBD1
size: .
V: TRBV19
J: TRBJ1-5
DNA: TGTGCCAGTAGCCCGACAGGGGCCCGTAATCAGCCCCAGCATTTT
CDR3: CASSPTGARNQPQHF

D: TRBD1
size: .
V: TRBV7-9
J: TRBJ1-1
DNA: TGTGCCAGCAGCTTAGCGCTGACAGGGGTGAACACTGAAGCTTTCTTT
CDR3: CASSLALTGVNTEAFF

D: .
size: .
V: TRBV11-2
J: TRBJ2-7
DNA: TGTGCCAGCAGCGCCTACCGTGACGAGCAGTACTTC
CDR3: CASSAYRDEQYF

D: TRBD2
size: .
V: TRBV30
J: TRBJ2-1
DNA: TGTGCCTGGAGTGGACTAGCGGGGAATGAGCAGTTCTTC
CDR3: CAWSGLAGNEQFF

D: TRBD2
size: .
V: TRBV7-2
J: TRBJ2-3
DNA: TGTGCCAGCAGCTTAGCGCTAGCGGGGGAGCCACCCACAGATACGCAGTATTTT
CDR3: CASSLALAGEPPTDTQYF

D: .
size: .
V: TRBV6-5
J: TRBJ1-5
DNA: TGTGCCAGCAGCCCCCGGCGGTATCAGCCCCAGCATTTT
CDR3: CASSPRRYQPQHF